This T cell receptor beta chain was retrieved from a study of regulatory T cells in long-lasting Graves disease. Time point reported: newly diagnosed GD, antithyroid drugs for less than 3 months. TCR sequences were obtained from RNA taken from PBMCs. CDR1 SGHTA and CDR2 FQGTGA come from the germline V gene. The ends were cut back, 2 bases at V and 7 bases at J, with 15 bases in the middle. There are 16 residues in the CDR3. HTBI primers from iRepertoire and Arm-PCR of CDR3 regions yielded the TCR beta libraries. TCRdb recomputed calls from the multiplex PCR reads with MiXCR, one row per CDR3 protein. Here the sample spans 360,000 or so distinct CDR3 sequences, approximately 15% being singletons. These sequences were also reported in another study, on T cells in Graves' hyperthyroidism and ophthalmopathy. That paper adds: The blood repertoire included most of the expanded thyroid clonotypes above 0.001.

The sample here was peripheral blood mononuclear cells (PBMCs), taken at new diagnosis, from a patient treated with antithyroid drugs. The chain links TRBV7-3 to TRBJ1-6, with D possibly being TRBD1 (5 bases). The source of this sequence is a man aged 40-49 years with Graves disease. CDR3 DNA: TGTGCCAGCAGCTTAGGTCCGGGACGTAGGAATTCACCCCTCCACTTT. Translation gives CASSLGPGRRNSPLHF.